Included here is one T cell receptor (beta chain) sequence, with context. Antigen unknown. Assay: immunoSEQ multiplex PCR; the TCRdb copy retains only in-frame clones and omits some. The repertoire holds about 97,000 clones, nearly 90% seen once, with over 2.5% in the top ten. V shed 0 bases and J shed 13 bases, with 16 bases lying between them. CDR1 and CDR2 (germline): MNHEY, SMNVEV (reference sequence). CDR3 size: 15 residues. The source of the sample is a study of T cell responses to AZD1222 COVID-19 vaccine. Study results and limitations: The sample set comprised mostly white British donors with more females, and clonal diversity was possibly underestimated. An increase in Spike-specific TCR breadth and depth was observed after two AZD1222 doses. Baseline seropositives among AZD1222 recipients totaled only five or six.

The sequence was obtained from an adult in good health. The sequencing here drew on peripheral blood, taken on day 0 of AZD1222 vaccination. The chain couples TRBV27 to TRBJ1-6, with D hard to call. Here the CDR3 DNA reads TGTGCCAGCAGTTTATCGGTCCAAGCCCCGACGCCCCTCCACTTT. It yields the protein CASSLSVQAPTPLHF.